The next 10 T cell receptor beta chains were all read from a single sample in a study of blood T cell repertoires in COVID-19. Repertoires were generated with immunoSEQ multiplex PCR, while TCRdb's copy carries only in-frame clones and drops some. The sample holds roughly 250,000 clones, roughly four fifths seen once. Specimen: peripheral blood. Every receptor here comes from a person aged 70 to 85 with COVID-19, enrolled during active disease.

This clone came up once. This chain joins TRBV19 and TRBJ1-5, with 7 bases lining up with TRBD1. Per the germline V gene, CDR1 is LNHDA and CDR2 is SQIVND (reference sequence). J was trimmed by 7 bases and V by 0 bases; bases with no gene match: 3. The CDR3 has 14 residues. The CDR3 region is CASSIDRGVQPQHF. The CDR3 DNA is TGTGCCAGTAGTATAGACAGGGGGGTACAGCCCCAGCATTTT.

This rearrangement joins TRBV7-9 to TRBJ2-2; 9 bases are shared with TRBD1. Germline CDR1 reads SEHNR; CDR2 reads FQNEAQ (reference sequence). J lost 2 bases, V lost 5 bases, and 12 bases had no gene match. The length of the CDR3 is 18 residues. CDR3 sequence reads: CASSASGTGLINTGELFF. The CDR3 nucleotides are TGTGCCAGCAGCGCCTCCGGGACAGGGTTAATAAACACCGGGGAGCTGTTTTTT.

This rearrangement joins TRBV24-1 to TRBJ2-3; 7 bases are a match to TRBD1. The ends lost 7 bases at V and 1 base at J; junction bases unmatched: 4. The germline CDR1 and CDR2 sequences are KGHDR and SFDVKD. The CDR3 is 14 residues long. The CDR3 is CATSDTGGTDTQYF. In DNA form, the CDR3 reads TGTGCCACCAGCGATACAGGGGGCACAGATACGCAGTATTTT.

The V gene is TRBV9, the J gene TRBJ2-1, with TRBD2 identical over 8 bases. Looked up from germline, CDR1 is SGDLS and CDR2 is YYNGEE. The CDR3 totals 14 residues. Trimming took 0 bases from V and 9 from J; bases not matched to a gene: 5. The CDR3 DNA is TGTGCCAGCAGCGTAGGGGGACTAGTGGTTGAGCAGTTCTTC. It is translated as CASSVGGLVVEQFF.

CDR3 coding DNA: TGCGCCAGCAGCCTCAGGGGGCAGGGTCAGCCCCAGCATTTT. It codes for CASSLRGQGQPQHF. The chain joins TRBV4-1 to TRBJ1-5, with TRBD1 matching over 8 bases. CDR1 and CDR2 (germline): MGHRA, YSYEKL. J lost 6 bases, V lost 4 bases, and 5 bases had no gene match. This CDR3 has 14 residues.

The CDR3 DNA sequence: TGTGCCAGCAGCTCGCCCAAACTAGCGGGAGGTGAGACCCAGTACTTC. Encoded protein: CASSSPKLAGGETQYF. The chain employs TRBV5-6 and TRBJ2-5, with 12 bases aligning to TRBD2. Per germline, CDR1 SGHDT and CDR2 YYEEEE. With V trimmed by 3 bases and J by 5 bases, 8 bases remained unmatched. CDR3 size: 16 residues.

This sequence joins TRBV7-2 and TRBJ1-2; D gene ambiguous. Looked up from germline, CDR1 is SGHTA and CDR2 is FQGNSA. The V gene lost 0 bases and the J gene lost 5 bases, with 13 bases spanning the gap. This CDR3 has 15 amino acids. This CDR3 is CASSLAEGSRYGYTF. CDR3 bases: TGTGCCAGCAGCTTAGCGGAGGGTAGTAGATATGGCTACACCTTC.

The CDR3, as DNA: TGTGCCAGCAGCTCAGGTGGGCGCTTCTATAATTCACCCCTCCACTTT. Translating it yields CASSSGGRFYNSPLHF. The chain recombines TRBV5-6 with TRBJ1-6; D unresolved. V lost 3 bases and J lost 3, with 13 bases in between. CDR3 length equals 16 residues. Per the germline V gene, CDR1 is SGHDT and CDR2 is YYEEEE.

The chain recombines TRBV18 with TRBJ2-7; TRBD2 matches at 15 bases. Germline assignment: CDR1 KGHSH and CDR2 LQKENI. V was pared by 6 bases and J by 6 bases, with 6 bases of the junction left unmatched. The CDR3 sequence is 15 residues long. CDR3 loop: CASSPGLAGGTEQYF. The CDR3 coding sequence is TGTGCCAGCTCCCCGGGACTAGCGGGGGGAACCGAGCAGTACTTC.

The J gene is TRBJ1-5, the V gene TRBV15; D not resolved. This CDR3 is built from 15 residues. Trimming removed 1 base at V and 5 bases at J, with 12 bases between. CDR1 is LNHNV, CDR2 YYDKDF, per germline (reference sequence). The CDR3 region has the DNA TGTGCCACCAGCAGAGGAGAGGTTGGCGATCAGCCCCAGCATTTT. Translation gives CATSRGEVGDQPQHF.